The rows below give T cell receptor beta chains drawn from one sample of a study of chemoradiotherapy in HPV16-positive cancers. Clones were read by immunoSEQ multiplex PCR, and TCRdb kept only the in-frame ones, dropping some. The sample lists under 7,500 clones, around 83% seen once, with about 5.9% in the top ten. Source: tumor tissue, taken from a patient who underwent chemoradiotherapy. These receptors were taken from a human donor with HPV-associated anogenital cancer. The conserved cysteine and the conserved F or W are not part of the CDR3 here.

>TRBV28|TRBJ1-1
ASSPGLNGAF
>TRBV7-9|TRBJ2-7
ASSLGDGSSYEQY
>TRBV2|TRBJ1-2
ASSELSGRGISGYT
>TRBV5-1|TRBJ2-3
ASSPSGLPDTQY
>TRBV5-4|TRBJ1-2
ASSPDYRGRGYT
>TRBV6-6|TRBJ2-2
ASSYSSGAGELF
>TRBV6-5|TRBJ2-5
ASRRGGAGETQY
>TRBV5-4|TRBJ1-1
ASRKQGSTEAF
>TRBV5-1|TRBJ2-1
ASSLAPAGYNEQF
>TRBV11-2|TRBJ2-7
ASSYTGTSSPYEQY
>TRBV30|TRBJ1-6
AWMIGFQSPLH
>TRBV19|TRBJ1-6
ASSGLQEDSPLH
>TRBV10-3|TRBJ2-2
AITEGTSGGYGELF
>TRBV28|TRBJ1-4
ASSPSGITNEKLF
>TRBV2|TRBJ2-5
ASSDRLGETQY
>TRBV27|TRBJ2-7
AIRRGYEQY
>TRBV4-1|TRBJ1-2
ASRVDRGVGGYT
>TRBV21-1|TRBJ2-7
ASSKFPALAYEQY
>TRBV6-4|TRBJ1-1
ASSEVPGMNTEAF
>TRBV5-5|TRBJ1-1
ASSTGELNTEAF
>TRBV14|TRBJ2-7
ASSQDWESDEQY
>TRBV27|TRBJ1-6
ASSPREDSSYNSPLH
>TRBV19|TRBJ1-5
ASNMGPFNQPQH
>TRBV7-2|TRBJ1-2
ASSPEGTGAVRDYGYT
>TRBV30|TRBJ2-5
AWSPDSGRGGQY
>TRBV15|TRBJ1-6
ATSSYREHSPLH
>TRBV30|TRBJ1-1
ALDEFANTEAF
>TRBV4-2|TRBJ2-1
ASSLRKPGRGPRSYNEQF